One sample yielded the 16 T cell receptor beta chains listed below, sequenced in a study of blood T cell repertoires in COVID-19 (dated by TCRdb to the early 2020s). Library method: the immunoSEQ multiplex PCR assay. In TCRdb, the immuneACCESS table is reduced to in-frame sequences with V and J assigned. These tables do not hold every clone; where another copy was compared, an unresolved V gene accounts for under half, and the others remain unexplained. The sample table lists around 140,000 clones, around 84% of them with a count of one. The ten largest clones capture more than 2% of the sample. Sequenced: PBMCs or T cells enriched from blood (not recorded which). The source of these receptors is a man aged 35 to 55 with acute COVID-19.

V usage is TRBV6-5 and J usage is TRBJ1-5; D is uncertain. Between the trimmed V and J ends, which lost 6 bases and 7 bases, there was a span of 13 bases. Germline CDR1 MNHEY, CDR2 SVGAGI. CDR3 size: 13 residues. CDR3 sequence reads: CASSMLEEQPQHF. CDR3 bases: TGTGCCAGCAGCATGTTAGAAGAACAGCCCCAGCATTTT.

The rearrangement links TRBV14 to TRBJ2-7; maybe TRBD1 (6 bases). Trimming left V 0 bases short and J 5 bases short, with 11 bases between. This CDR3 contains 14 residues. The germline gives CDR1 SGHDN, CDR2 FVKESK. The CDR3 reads CASSQDWDIDEQYF. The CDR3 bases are TGTGCCAGCAGCCAAGATTGGGACATCGACGAGCAGTACTTC.

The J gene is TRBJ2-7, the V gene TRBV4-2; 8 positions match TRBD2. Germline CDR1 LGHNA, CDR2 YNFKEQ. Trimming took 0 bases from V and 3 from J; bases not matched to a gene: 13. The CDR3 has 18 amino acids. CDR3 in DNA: TGTGCCAGCAGCCAAGATTTCGGGGGGCTAGCGGGTAACTACGAGCAGTACTTC. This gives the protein CASSQDFGGLAGNYEQYF.

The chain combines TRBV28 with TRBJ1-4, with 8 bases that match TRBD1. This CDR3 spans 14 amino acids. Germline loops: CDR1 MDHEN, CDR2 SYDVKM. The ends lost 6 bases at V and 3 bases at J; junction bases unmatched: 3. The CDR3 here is CASSPGQANEKLFF. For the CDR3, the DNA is TGTGCCAGCAGCCCGGGACAGGCTAATGAAAAACTGTTTTTT.

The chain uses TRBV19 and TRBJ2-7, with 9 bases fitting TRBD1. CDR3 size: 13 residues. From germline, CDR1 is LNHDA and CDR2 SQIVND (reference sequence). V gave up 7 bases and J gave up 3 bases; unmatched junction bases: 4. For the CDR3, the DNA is TGTGCCAGTAAGGGGACAGGGCTCTACGAGCAGTACTTC. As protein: CASKGTGLYEQYF. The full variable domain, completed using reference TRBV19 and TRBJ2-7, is DGGITQSPKYLFRKEGQNVTLSCEQNLNHDAMYWYRQDPGQGLRLIYYSQIVNDFQKGDIAEGYSVSREKKESFPLTVTSAQKNPTAFYLCASKGTGLYEQYFGPGTRLTVT.

The CDR3 DNA reads TGTGCCAGCAATCGGAGCAATCAGCCCCAGCATTTT. Protein: CASNRSNQPQHF. The V gene is TRBV28, the J gene TRBJ1-5; unclear D gene. The V end lost 7 bases, the J end lost 1 base, and 5 bases lay between the germline ends. This CDR3 has 12 residues. The germline gives CDR1 MDHEN, CDR2 SYDVKM.

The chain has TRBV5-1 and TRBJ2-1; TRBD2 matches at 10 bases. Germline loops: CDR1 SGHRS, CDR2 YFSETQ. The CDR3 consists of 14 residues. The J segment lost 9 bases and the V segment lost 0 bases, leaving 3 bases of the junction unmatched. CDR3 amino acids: CASSLGLAGVEQFF. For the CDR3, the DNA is TGCGCCAGCAGCTTGGGGCTAGCGGGAGTTGAGCAGTTCTTC. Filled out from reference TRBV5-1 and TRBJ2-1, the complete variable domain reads KAGVTQTPRYLIKTRGQQVTLSCSPISGHRSVSWYQQTPGQGLQFLFEYFSETQRNKGNFPGRFSGRQFSNSRSEMNVSTLELGDSALYLCASSLGLAGVEQFFGPGTRLTVL.

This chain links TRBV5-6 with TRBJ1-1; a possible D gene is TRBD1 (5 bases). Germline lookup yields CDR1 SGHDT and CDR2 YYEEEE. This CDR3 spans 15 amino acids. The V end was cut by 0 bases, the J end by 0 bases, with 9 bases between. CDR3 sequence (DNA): TGTGCCAGCAGCTTGGGACAGCGTATGAACACTGAAGCTTTCTTT. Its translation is CASSLGQRMNTEAFF.

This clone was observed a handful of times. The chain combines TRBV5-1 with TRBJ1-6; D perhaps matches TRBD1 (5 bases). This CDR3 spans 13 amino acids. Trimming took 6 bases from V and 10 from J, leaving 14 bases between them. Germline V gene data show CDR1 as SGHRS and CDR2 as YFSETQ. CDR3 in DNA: TGCGCCAGCAACGATGGGGGGGAGTCACCCCTCCACTTT. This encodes CASNDGGESPLHF.

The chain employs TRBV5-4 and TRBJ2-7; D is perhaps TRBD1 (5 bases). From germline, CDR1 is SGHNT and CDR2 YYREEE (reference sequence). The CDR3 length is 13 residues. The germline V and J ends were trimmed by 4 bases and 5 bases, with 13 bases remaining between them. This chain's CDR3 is CASSLISQDEQYF. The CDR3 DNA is TGTGCCAGCAGCCTTATTTCACAGGACGAGCAGTACTTC.

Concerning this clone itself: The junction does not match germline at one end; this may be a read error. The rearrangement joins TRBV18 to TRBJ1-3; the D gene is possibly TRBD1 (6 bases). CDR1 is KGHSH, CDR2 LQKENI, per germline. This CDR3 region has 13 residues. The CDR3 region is CASSPQRGGAGDF. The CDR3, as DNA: TGTGCCAGCTCACCACAGCGAGGGGGGGCAGGCGATTTT. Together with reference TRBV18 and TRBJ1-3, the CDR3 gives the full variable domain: NAGVMQNPRHLVRRRGQEARLRCSPMKGHSHVYWYRQLPEEGLKFMVYLQKENIIDESGMPKERFSAEFPKEGPSILRIQQVVRGDSAAYFCASSPQRGGAGDFGEGSWLTVV.

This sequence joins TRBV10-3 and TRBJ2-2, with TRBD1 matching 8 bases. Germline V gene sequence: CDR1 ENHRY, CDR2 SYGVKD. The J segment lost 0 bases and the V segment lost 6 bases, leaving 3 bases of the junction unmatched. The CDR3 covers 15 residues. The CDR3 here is CAIRTGEANTGELFF. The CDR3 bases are TGTGCCATCAGGACAGGGGAGGCGAACACCGGGGAGCTGTTTTTT.

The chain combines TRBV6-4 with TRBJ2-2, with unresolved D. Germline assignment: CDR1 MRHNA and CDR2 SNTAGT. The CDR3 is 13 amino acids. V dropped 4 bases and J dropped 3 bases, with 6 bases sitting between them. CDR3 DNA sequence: TGTGCCAGCAGTGCCAGTTACACCGGGGAGCTGTTTTTT. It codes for CASSASYTGELFF.

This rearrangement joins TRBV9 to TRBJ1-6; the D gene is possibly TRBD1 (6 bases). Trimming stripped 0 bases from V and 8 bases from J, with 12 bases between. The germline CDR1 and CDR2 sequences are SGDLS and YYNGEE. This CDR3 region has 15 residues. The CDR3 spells CASSVEGGWDSPLHF. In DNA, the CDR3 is TGTGCCAGCAGCGTAGAAGGGGGTTGGGATTCACCCCTCCACTTT.

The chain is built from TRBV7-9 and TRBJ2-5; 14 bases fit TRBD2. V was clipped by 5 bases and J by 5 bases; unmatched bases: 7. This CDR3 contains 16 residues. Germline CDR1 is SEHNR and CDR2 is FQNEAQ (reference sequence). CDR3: CASSLGLAGGRETQYF. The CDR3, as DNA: TGTGCCAGCAGCCTAGGACTAGCGGGGGGTCGGGAGACCCAGTACTTC. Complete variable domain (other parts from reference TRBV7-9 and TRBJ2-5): DTGVSQNPRHKITKRGQNVTFRCDPISEHNRLYWYRQTLGQGPEFLTYFQNEAQLEKSRLLSDRFSAERPKGSFSTLEIQRTEQGDSAMYLCASSLGLAGGRETQYFGPGTRLLVL.

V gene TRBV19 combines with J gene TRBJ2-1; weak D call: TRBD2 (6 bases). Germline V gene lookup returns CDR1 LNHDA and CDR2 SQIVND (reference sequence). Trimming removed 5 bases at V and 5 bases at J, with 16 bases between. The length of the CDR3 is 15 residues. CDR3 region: CASSPSGDRNNEQFF. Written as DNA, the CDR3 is TGTGCCAGTAGTCCCTCGGGGGATAGGAACAATGAGCAGTTCTTC.